Included here is one TCR beta chain sequence, with context. Its antigen remains unknown. The data were obtained in a study of Ad26.COV2.S vaccination and SARS-CoV-2 variants. Findings of the study overall: Participants in the vaccine arm had higher spike-specific TCR breadth; placebo recipients had lower.

Assay used: immunoSEQ multiplex PCR; TCRdb lists only in-frame clones, some missing. This table holds fewer than 500,000 clones, about 90% found once. The treatment is: 19 received Ad26.COV2.S at low or high dose, single or two shots; several received placebo; per-sample allocation not given. Repertoires come from day 63 after the first vaccine or placebo injection. The germline V gene has CDR1 KGHSH and CDR2 LQKENI. Trimming cost V 5 bases and J 6 bases; bases outside gene matches: 6. The CDR3 has 13 residues. V usage is TRBV18 and J usage is TRBJ1-1, with 7 nucleotides matching TRBD1. Source: peripheral blood, taken in a trial of Ad26.COV2.S vaccine versus placebo. The sequence was obtained from a person aged 18 to 59 who received the Ad26.COV2.S COVID-19 vaccine or a placebo. The CDR3 coding sequence is TGTGCCAGCTCAAACACGGGACAGTCTGAAGCTTTCTTT. It encodes CASSNTGQSEAFF.